The 20 T cell receptor beta chains presented below share a single source sample, sequenced in a study of shared clonotypes between healthy human individuals. Using immunoSEQ multiplex PCR, the repertoire was profiled, and TCRdb retains in-frame clones only, with some absent. The sample shows roughly 1 million clones, 65% to 80% of them seen only once. The sequenced material came from memory CD4+ T cells sorted from blood. The subset is: CD45RA-negative fraction. Receptor source: a man younger than 35 in good health.

CDR3 sequence reads: CASSPTGQGLREPQHF. CDR3 DNA: TGTGCCAGCTCACCGACCGGACAGGGGCTGAGGGAGCCCCAGCATTTT. This chain uses TRBV18 with TRBJ1-5; 9 bases agree with TRBD1. Germline V gene sequence: CDR1 KGHSH, CDR2 LQKENI. CDR3 length: 16 amino acids. With V trimmed by 3 bases and J by 8 bases, 11 bases remained unmatched.

The chain uses TRBV19 and TRBJ2-2; tentatively, D is TRBD1 (6 bases). From germline, CDR1 is LNHDA and CDR2 SQIVND (reference sequence). The V and J ends lost 4 bases and 6 bases respectively, with 12 bases between them. This CDR3 comprises 14 residues. CDR3 amino acids: CASSTTGWAGELFF. Here the CDR3 DNA reads TGTGCCAGTAGTACTACAGGGTGGGCCGGGGAGCTGTTTTTT.

The count of this clone is one. The gene calls are TRBV5-1 and TRBJ1-2; a possible D gene is TRBD1 (5 bases). Germline CDR1 reads SGHRS; CDR2 reads YFSETQ. The CDR3 is 14 residues long. Trimming removed 2 bases at V and 6 bases at J, with 14 bases between. The CDR3: CASSLGEIANGYTF. The CDR3 DNA is TGCGCCAGCAGCTTAGGGGAAATAGCAAATGGCTACACCTTC.

V usage is TRBV7-8 and J usage is TRBJ2-1; TRBD2 matches at 10 bases. The germline CDR1 and CDR2 sequences are SGHVS and FQNEAQ. The CDR3 consists of 18 residues. Trimming removed 3 bases from V and 7 bases from J; junction bases left unmatched: 15. The CDR3 DNA is TGTGCCAGCAGCTTGAGGTCAAGCGGGAGGGCCCTCTCGAATGAGCAGTTCTTC. This sequence encodes CASSLRSSGRALSNEQFF.

The genes are TRBV10-1 and TRBJ2-7, with TRBD2 matching 11 bases. The V gene's germline CDR1 is WNHNN and CDR2 SYGVQD (reference sequence). The CDR3 spans 17 residues. J gave up 2 bases and V 2 bases, and 8 bases lay outside the gene matches. CDR3 amino acids: CASSETPLTSGTYEQYF. CDR3 DNA: TGCGCCAGCAGTGAGACCCCTTTGACTAGCGGGACCTACGAGCAGTACTTC.

With respect to this clone: One junction end disagrees with the germline gene, perhaps due to a read error. The V call is TRBV5-1, the J call TRBJ1-1; the match to TRBD1 covers 8 bases. The CDR3 contains 11 residues. Germline V CDR1 and CDR2: SGHRS, YFSETQ. Here the CDR3 reads CASGMDRAELF. CDR3 DNA sequence: TGCGCCAGCGGGATGGACAGGGCCGAGCTCTTT. Drawing the rest from reference TRBV5-1 and TRBJ1-1, the complete variable domain is KAGVTQTPRYLIKTRGQQVTLSCSPISGHRSVSWYQQTPGQGLQFLFEYFSETQRNKGNFPGRFSGRQFSNSRSEMNVSTLELGDSALYLCASGMDRAELFGQGTRLTVV.

This clone was seen just once. The gene calls are TRBV6-6 and TRBJ2-5, with no clear D. Looked up from germline, CDR1 is MNHNY and CDR2 is SVGAGI (reference sequence). CDR3 length equals 11 residues. Trimming left V 10 bases short and J 5 bases short, with 11 bases between. In DNA, the CDR3 is TGTGCCACCTCAACTTCGGAGACCCAGTACTTC. Its protein is CATSTSETQYF.

The rearrangement links TRBV2 to TRBJ1-2; TRBD1 is a possible D gene (5 bases). Trimming stripped 5 bases from V and 3 bases from J, with 10 bases between. Germline loops: CDR1 SNHLY, CDR2 FYNNEI. The CDR3 runs to 13 residues. This CDR3 is CASSLGTDYGYTF. CDR3 coding DNA: TGTGCCAGCAGTCTAGGGACGGACTATGGCTACACCTTC.

Many counts were recorded for this clone. This chain links TRBV9 with TRBJ1-4, with 7 bases that match TRBD1. V lost 0 bases, J lost 7 bases, and 6 bases stayed unmatched. Looked up from germline, CDR1 is SGDLS and CDR2 is YYNGEE. This CDR3 is 15 amino acids long. The CDR3 bases are TGTGCCAGCAGCGTAGTAGGGGGCAGAGGTGAAAAACTGTTTTTT. Translated: CASSVVGGRGEKLFF.

The chain couples TRBV11-1 to TRBJ2-2; D unresolved. Germline values: CDR1 SGHAT, CDR2 FQDESV (reference sequence). V lost 5 bases to trimming and J lost 6 bases, with 7 bases between them. The CDR3 is 12 amino acids. CDR3 nucleotide sequence: TGTGCCAGCAGCCACCGGGCCGGGGAGCTGTTTTTT. This codes for CASSHRAGELFF. Using reference TRBV11-1 and TRBJ2-2 for the parts outside the CDR3, the full variable domain is EAEVAQSPRYKITEKSQAVAFWCDPISGHATLYWYRQILGQGPELLVQFQDESVVDDSQLPKDRFSAERLKGVDSTLKIQPAELGDSAMYLCASSHRAGELFFGEGSRLTVL.

CDR3 sequence reads: CASSRGQGSYNEQFF. CDR3 coding DNA: TGTGCCAGCTCACGGGGGCAGGGCTCCTACAATGAGCAGTTCTTC. The chain uses TRBV18 and TRBJ2-1, with D possibly TRBD1 on 6 matching bases. Trimming took off 4 bases at V and 0 bases at J, with 10 bases between the two ends. CDR1 is KGHSH, CDR2 LQKENI, per germline. This CDR3 has 15 amino acids.

Regarding this clone: Other DNA sequences from this sample encode an identical CDR3 as well. This chain uses TRBV7-2 with TRBJ1-6; 7 nucleotides line up with TRBD1. The V and J ends lost 5 bases and 9 bases, in that order; junction bases with no gene match: 7. There are 14 residues in the CDR3. The V gene's germline CDR1 is SGHTA and CDR2 FQGNSA. The CDR3 here is CASSPGTVGSPLHF. Here the CDR3 DNA reads TGTGCCAGCAGCCCCGGGACAGTTGGTTCACCCCTCCACTTT.

V is TRBV7-6 and J is TRBJ2-1; TRBD2 aligns across 8 bases. The CDR3 covers 15 residues. V was clipped by 5 bases and J by 5 bases; unmatched bases: 8. Germline CDR1 SGHVS, CDR2 FNYEAQ. Here the CDR3 reads CASSRGTRLDNEQFF. CDR3 in DNA: TGTGCCAGCAGCCGTGGGACTAGGTTGGACAATGAGCAGTTCTTC.

The CDR3 loop reads CASSDSKGYGYTF. The CDR3 bases are TGTGCCAGCAGTGACTCGAAGGGGTATGGCTACACCTTC. This chain connects TRBV6-4 to TRBJ1-2; perhaps TRBD1 as D (5 bases). The CDR3 is made up of 13 amino acids. Germline CDR1 reads MRHNA; CDR2 reads SNTAGT. Between the trimmed V and J ends, which lost 0 bases and 5 bases, there was a span of 7 bases.

The V gene is TRBV18, the J gene TRBJ2-3; 10 positions agree with TRBD2. The CDR3 is 16 amino acids. Trimming took 5 bases from V and 6 from J; bases not matched to a gene: 11. Per the germline V gene, CDR1 is KGHSH and CDR2 is LQKENI. Here the CDR3 DNA reads TGTGCCAGCTCAGCGAGGGGGCTAGCGGGAGAGGATACGCAGTATTTT. It encodes CASSARGLAGEDTQYF.

The gene calls are TRBV7-9 and TRBJ2-1; TRBD2 matches 12 bases. Per germline, CDR1 SEHNR and CDR2 FQNEAQ (reference sequence). The length of the CDR3 is 15 residues. V shed 3 bases, J shed 8 bases, and the junction held 5 bases outside the gene matches. Written as DNA, the CDR3 is TGTGCCAGCAGCTTTCTAGCGGGGGGGCCTGATGAGCAGTTCTTC. Amino acid sequence: CASSFLAGGPDEQFF.

Concerning this clone: Other DNA sequences in this specimen translate into the identical CDR3. The chain links TRBV30 to TRBJ1-6; D unclear. The germline V gene encodes CDR1 GTSNPN and CDR2 SVGIG (reference sequence). Trimming cost V 1 base and J 7 bases, with 8 bases left between them. The CDR3 totals 13 residues. DNA of the CDR3: TGTGCCTGGAGTGGGACGACAAATTCACCCCTCCACTTT. It is translated as CAWSGTTNSPLHF.

J is TRBJ2-7 and V is TRBV19; 7 bases map to TRBD1. Germline CDR1 and CDR2: LNHDA and SQIVND (reference sequence). The CDR3 totals 16 residues. V shed 4 bases, J shed 4 bases, and the junction held 13 bases outside the gene matches. As DNA, the CDR3 is TGTGCCAGTAGTAGACAGGGTGGGGCCTCGGATTACGAGCAGTACTTC. This sequence encodes CASSRQGGASDYEQYF.

The chain uses TRBV9 and TRBJ2-3, with TRBD1 matching over 10 bases. The CDR3 loop spans 14 amino acids. The germline gives CDR1 SGDLS, CDR2 YYNGEE. V trimming: 3 bases; J trimming: 4 bases; junction bases outside the gene matches: 2. The CDR3 region has the DNA TGTGCCAGCAGCGGGGGACAGGGGTCAGATACGCAGTATTTT. The encoded protein is CASSGGQGSDTQYF.

For this clone: The same CDR3 is also encoded by other DNA sequences in this sample. The rearrangement links TRBV7-2 to TRBJ2-3; D not certain. Trimming stripped 2 bases from V and 4 bases from J, with 4 bases between. The germline CDR1 and CDR2 sequences are SGHTA and FQGNSA. This CDR3 contains 12 residues. Here the CDR3 DNA reads TGTGCCAGCAGCTTAAGCGCAGATACGCAGTATTTT. This encodes CASSLSADTQYF.